Shown below are 25 T cell receptor beta chains from a single sample sequenced in a study of T-cell memory formation after mild COVID-19. TCRdb fed the 5' RACE reads into MiXCR, producing one record per CDR3 protein. Of approximately 400,000 distinct CDR3 sequences detected, 18% appear once; the ten largest clones hold 20% to 25%. Input material: PBMCs or a T cell subset sorted from them (not recorded which). Every receptor here comes from a man between 18 and 29 years old who had mild COVID-19 (a few samples of this study predate the infection). Cell type and time point are not known.

This chain links TRBV11-1 with TRBJ2-1; 9 nucleotides agree with TRBD1. The CDR3 runs to 14 residues. The germline V gene encodes CDR1 SGHAT and CDR2 FQDESV (reference sequence). V lost 4 bases, J lost 8 bases, and 6 bases stayed unmatched. In nucleotides, the CDR3 is TGTGCCAGCAGCTCCCGGGACAGGGATTATGAGCAGTTCTTC. This sequence encodes CASSSRDRDYEQFF.

The gene calls are TRBV12-3 or TRBV12-4 and TRBJ1-5, with TRBD1 matching over 7 bases. J was trimmed by 6 bases and V by 8 bases; bases with no gene match: 13. This CDR3 contains 15 residues. CDR3 in amino acids: CASGAGGGFGQPQHF. The CDR3 DNA reads as TGTGCCAGCGGGGCGGGAGGGGGCTTCGGTCAGCCCCAGCATTTT.

This clonotype was picked up a small number of times. J is TRBJ2-5 and V is TRBV5-1, with TRBD2 matching 9 bases. The CDR3 is 15 residues long. With 2 bases clipped from V and 3 bases from J, the junction kept 5 bases outside the gene matches. Per the germline V gene, CDR1 is SGHRS and CDR2 is YFSETQ. CDR3 bases: TGCGCCAGCAGCTTTCAGACTAGCGGAGAAGAGACCCAGTACTTC. Residues: CASSFQTSGEETQYF. The full variable domain, completed using reference TRBV5-1 and TRBJ2-5, is KAGVTQTPRYLIKTRGQQVTLSCSPISGHRSVSWYQQTPGQGLQFLFEYFSETQRNKGNFPGRFSGRQFSNSRSEMNVSTLELGDSALYLCASSFQTSGEETQYFGPGTRLLVL.

V gene TRBV6-5 combines with J gene TRBJ2-3; D gene uncertain. Germline loops: CDR1 MNHEY, CDR2 SVGAGI. With 4 bases removed from V and 6 bases from J, the gap between germline ends came to 14 bases. The CDR3 is 14 residues long. CDR3 region: CASSLSRARDTQYF. Here the CDR3 DNA reads TGTGCCAGCAGTTTATCCCGTGCCCGGGATACGCAGTATTTT.

This clonotype was picked up a small number of times. The chain carries TRBV29-1 and TRBJ2-1; D is tentatively TRBD1 or TRBD2 (7 bases each). CDR3 length: 11 amino acids. Germline CDR1 is SQVTM and CDR2 is ANQGSEA. Trimming took off 6 bases at V and 15 bases at J, with 18 bases between the two ends. CDR3 coding DNA: TGCAGCGTCCGGAGGGAGGGGGCTCGGTTCTTC. Translation gives CSVRREGARFF.

As regards this clonotype: Germline is not matched at one junction end, which may reflect a read error. V gene TRBV5-4 combines with J gene TRBJ2-3; TRBD1 is a possible D gene (6 bases). CDR1 is SGHNT and CDR2 is YYREEE in the germline V gene (reference sequence). The CDR3 totals 14 residues. CDR3 DNA: TGTGCCAGCAGCTTGGTGGGGGCCGCAGATACGAAGTATTTT. Translated, it gives CASSLVGAADTKYF.

V and J are TRBV6-5 and TRBJ1-2; D remains unclear. V lost 6 bases and J 3 bases, leaving 14 bases between the germline ends. Germline CDR1 MNHEY, CDR2 SVGAGI. This CDR3 contains 14 residues. In DNA, the CDR3 is TGTGCCAGCAGCCCGTCGACGCCTGACTATGGCTACACCTTC. Protein: CASSPSTPDYGYTF.

This clonotype was observed a handful of times. This chain joins TRBV12-3 or TRBV12-4 and TRBJ2-5; 11 nucleotides line up with TRBD2. J was trimmed by 5 bases and V by 5 bases; bases with no gene match: 4. The CDR3 covers 14 residues. This CDR3 is CASSLTSGVETQYF. Here the CDR3 DNA reads TGTGCCAGCAGTCTGACTAGCGGGGTGGAGACCCAGTACTTC.

This clonotype was seen more than once but under ten times. J is TRBJ2-2 and V is TRBV5-1; a possible D gene is TRBD2 (6 bases). Germline CDR1 reads SGHRS; CDR2 reads YFSETQ. The V end lost 4 bases, the J end lost 6 bases, and 13 bases lay between the germline ends. The CDR3 is 14 residues long. The CDR3, as DNA: TGCGCCAGCAGCATGGGGGGAACGGCCGGGGAGCTGTTTTTT. Translation: CASSMGGTAGELFF.

This clonotype was seen a single time. The gene calls are TRBV6-2 or TRBV6-3 and TRBJ1-5; no definite D call. This CDR3 is 13 amino acids long. In germline, CDR1 is MNHEY, CDR2 SVGEGT. Trimming removed 3 bases from V and 6 bases from J, with 9 bases in between. The CDR3 DNA is TGTGCCAGCAGTTATACGGGTGTTCAGCCCCAGCATTTT. It specifies CASSYTGVQPQHF.

This clonotype has only a few counts. This chain uses TRBV6-5 with TRBJ1-1; D is ambiguous. Trimming removed 0 bases at V and 0 bases at J, with 8 bases between. This CDR3 region has 15 residues. Germline V gene data show CDR1 as MNHEY and CDR2 as SVGAGI. The CDR3, as DNA: TGTGCCAGCAGTTACTCGACACTTCTGAACACTGAAGCTTTCTTT. Translated: CASSYSTLLNTEAFF.

This chain uses TRBV12-3 or TRBV12-4 with TRBJ2-1, with no clear D. The CDR3 runs to 11 residues. The V end was cut by 5 bases, the J end by 9 bases, with 8 bases between. The CDR3 nucleotides read TGTGCCAGCAGTCAGCCTGGTGAGCAGTTCTTC. Protein product: CASSQPGEQFF.

The CDR3 region has the DNA TGCGCCAGCAGCCACCGACAAGGGGAGGGCACTGAAGCTTTCTTT. This encodes CASSHRQGEGTEAFF. V and J are TRBV4-3 and TRBJ1-1, with D possibly TRBD1 on 5 matching bases. CDR1 and CDR2 (germline): LGHNA, YSLEER. V was pared by 3 bases and J by 4 bases, with 15 bases between. The CDR3 is 15 residues long.

This clonotype was picked up a small number of times. The CDR3 bases are TGCGCCAGCACAGGATTTGGGACTGGCCAAGAGACCCAGTACTTC. Its translation is CASTGFGTGQETQYF. This chain links TRBV10-2 with TRBJ2-5; weak D call: TRBD2 (6 bases). The CDR3 is 15 residues long. Trimming removed 7 bases at V and 1 base at J, with 16 bases between. CDR1 and CDR2 (germline): WSHSY, SAAADI.

This clonotype showed up just a few times. The J gene is TRBJ1-1, the V gene TRBV7-3, with a possible D match to TRBD1 (5 bases). Germline loops: CDR1 SGHTA, CDR2 FQGTGA. This CDR3 region has 13 residues. V dropped 5 bases and J dropped 10 bases, with 17 bases sitting between them. CDR3 protein: CASSHGPGGGAFF. The CDR3 nucleotides are TGTGCCAGCAGCCATGGACCGGGGGGGGGAGCTTTCTTT.

This clonotype was seen more than once but under ten times. The rearrangement uses TRBV24-1 and TRBJ2-5; 9 bases agree with TRBD1. The V segment lost 5 bases and the J segment 2 bases; nucleotides outside the gene matches: 2. Germline V gene data show CDR1 as KGHDR and CDR2 as SFDVKD. This CDR3 contains 14 residues. The CDR3 nucleotides read TGTGCCACCAGTGTGACAGGGGGACAAGAGACCCAGTACTTC. Translated: CATSVTGGQETQYF.

In nucleotides, the CDR3 is TGTGCCAGCAGCCACCGGGACAGAGAGACCCAGTACTTC. This gives the protein CASSHRDRETQYF. The V and J genes are TRBV7-3 and TRBJ2-5, with TRBD1 identical over 7 bases. CDR3 length: 13 amino acids. The V gene end was trimmed by 5 bases and the J gene end by 4 bases; junction bases not matched to a gene: 4. The germline gives CDR1 SGHTA, CDR2 FQGTGA.

This clonotype was recorded a few times. The chain employs TRBV27 and TRBJ1-1; perhaps TRBD1 as D (5 bases). The CDR3 consists of 14 residues. Germline CDR1 reads MNHEY; CDR2 reads SMNVEV (reference sequence). V dropped 3 bases and J dropped 5 bases, with 13 bases sitting between them. CDR3 nucleotide sequence: TGTGCCAGCAGTTTCGTGGGGGGAAGAACTGAAGCTTTCTTT. Its protein is CASSFVGGRTEAFF.

This chain connects TRBV4-3 to TRBJ1-4, with a tentative D call TRBD1 (5 bases). Trimming took off 0 bases at V and 7 bases at J, with 15 bases between the two ends. This CDR3 has 16 residues. CDR1 and CDR2 from the germline V gene are LGHNA and YSLEER. The CDR3 nucleotides read TGCGCCAGCAGCCAAGATGGAATGGGGACGGGTGAAAAACTGTTTTTT. It specifies CASSQDGMGTGEKLFF.

This clonotype occurred many times. This rearrangement joins TRBV20-1 to TRBJ2-1; possible D gene TRBD2, 5 bases. V lost 1 base and J 1 base, leaving 20 bases between the germline ends. The CDR3 contains 18 residues. Per the germline V gene, CDR1 is DFQATT and CDR2 is SNEGSKA (reference sequence). For the CDR3, the DNA is TGCAGTGCTAGAGGTGGGAACGAAATCCTAGCTTCCTACAATGAGCAGTTCTTC. Protein sequence: CSARGGNEILASYNEQFF.

CDR3 sequence reads: CSAMTGGNTIYF. CDR3 nucleotides: TGCAGTGCTATGACAGGGGGAAACACCATATATTTT. This rearrangement joins TRBV20-1 to TRBJ1-3, with 7 bases lining up with TRBD1. V lost 4 bases to trimming and J lost 4 bases; unmatched junction nucleotides: 1. The CDR3 totals 12 residues. Germline assignment: CDR1 DFQATT and CDR2 SNEGSKA (reference sequence).

The genes are TRBV7-9 and TRBJ1-1; D is possibly TRBD1 (5 bases). The CDR3 is made up of 15 amino acids. Germline V gives CDR1 SEHNR, CDR2 FQNEAQ (reference sequence). V was shortened by 2 bases and J by 4 bases, with 14 bases between the two germline ends. Here the CDR3 reads CASSLLYGGSTEAFF. Here the CDR3 DNA reads TGTGCCAGCAGCTTATTGTACGGGGGTAGCACTGAAGCTTTCTTT.

This clonotype was counted at least ten times. In DNA, the CDR3 is TGTGCCAGCAGCACCCGACTAGCGGGGGGCATCATCTACAATGAGCAGTTCTTC. This sequence encodes CASSTRLAGGIIYNEQFF. The rearrangement links TRBV3-1 to TRBJ2-1, with TRBD2 identical over 13 bases. The CDR3 runs to 18 residues. Germline CDR1 LGHDT, CDR2 YNNKEL (reference sequence). The ends lost 5 bases at V and 3 bases at J; junction bases unmatched: 10.

The V gene is TRBV28, the J gene TRBJ2-5; no reliable D call. There are 14 residues in the CDR3. Trimming stripped 2 bases from V and 1 base from J, with 8 bases between. Germline CDR1 is MDHEN and CDR2 is SYDVKM. The CDR3, as DNA: TGTGCCAGCAGTTTACTCCTGATCCAAGAGACCCAGTACTTC. This translates into CASSLLLIQETQYF. Using reference TRBV28 and TRBJ2-5 for the parts outside the CDR3, the full variable domain is DVKVTQSSRYLVKRTGEKVFLECVQDMDHENMFWYRQDPGLGLRLIYFSYDVKMKEKGDIPEGYSVSREKKERFSLILESASTNQTSMYLCASSLLLIQETQYFGPGTRLLVL.

This clonotype was counted a few times. The J gene is TRBJ2-1, the V gene TRBV29-1, with D maybe TRBD2 (6 bases). The ends were cut back, 8 bases at V and 12 bases at J, with 23 bases in the middle. Per the germline V gene, CDR1 is SQVTM and CDR2 is ANQGSEA. CDR3 size: 13 residues. The CDR3 DNA reads as TGCAGCTCGTTGTGGGGACCGGGACTCGGGCAGTTCTTC. Amino acids: CSSLWGPGLGQFF.